This TCR beta chain was identified during a study of OX40 agonist ivuxolimab in advanced cancers. Background on the whole study: Ivuxolimab was a fully human IgG2 agonistic monoclonal antibody targeting the costimulatory receptor OX40 (CD134). Three dose-escalation patients achieved partial responses, one with hepatocellular carcinoma and two with cutaneous melanoma. Intravenous ivuxolimab was administered to patients every 2 weeks at six dose levels: 0.01, 0.1, 0.3, 1.5, 3 and 10 mg/kg. The dose-escalation cohort was around 83% male with a mean age of about 54 years, ranging from about 20 to 85. Among the roughly 50 dose-escalation patients, some 19 had hepatocellular carcinoma, some 15 melanoma, 9 renal cell carcinoma and 9 head and neck cancer. The paper describes the monotherapy dose-escalation part (N of about 55 patients) of the phase I trial of ivuxolimab. The purpose of peripheral TCRbeta sequencing was to test whether ivuxolimab changed TCR sequence diversity and led to clonal T-cell expansion. Prior anti-PD-1, anti-PD-L1 or anti-CTLA-4 therapy was permitted, and checkpoint inhibitors had been received by around 40% of dose-escalation patients. General conclusions and limits of the study: After ivuxolimab, CD8+ T cells had more expanded clones than CD4+ T cells on average. Low levels of normalized T-cell clonal expansion were also seen in some patients who did not respond. At doses of 0.1 to 3.0 mg/kg, clonal expansion of both CD4+ and CD8+ blood T cells was observed from baseline to week 6. In partial responders in the 0.1-3.0 mg/kg groups, normalized peripheral clonal expansion was found to be among the lowest, especially among CD8+ T cells. Which antigens the clonally expanded peripheral T cells were specific for was not determined.

The trial excluded patients who had a history of autoimmune disease or who were on systemic immunosuppression. Peripheral blood for TCR sequencing was collected from all dose cohorts at baseline, on cycle 4 day 1, and on cycle 7 day 1. Samples came from an open-label, multicenter, first-in-human phase I dose-escalation trial of ivuxolimab. Adults with locally advanced or metastatic melanoma, renal cell carcinoma, hepatocellular carcinoma or head and neck squamous cell carcinoma were enrolled in the trial. Before TCR sequencing, CD4+ and CD8+ T cells were separately sorted from peripheral blood. About this clone itself: Its antigen specificity is not known. Base-call qualities are not available, and no considerably larger clone is one nucleotide away.

To sequence the TCRbeta CDR3 region, genomic DNA was isolated from the sorted cells. The immunoSEQ Assay was used for sequencing of TCRbeta CDR3 regions. The source is immuneACCESS, and TCRdb retained only in-frame sequences with V and J called. Part of the clones is not carried over; for the studies checked, unresolved V genes explain less than half of this, and the remainder is unexplained. This sample lists some 64,000 clones; around 90% were detected once. The ten largest account for around 25% of the sample. The TCR comes from an adult with an advanced solid tumor such as melanoma, head and neck, liver or kidney cancer. The source was CD4+ or CD8+ T cells sorted from blood, collected in a trial of the OX40 agonist ivuxolimab.

CDR3 loop: CASSPQASYEQYF. In nucleotides, the sequence is TGTGCCAGCAGCCCACAGGCCTCCTACGAGCAGTACTTC. This chain joins TRBV7-9 to TRBJ2-7; the D gene is perhaps TRBD1, on 5 matching bases. V and J are truncated by 5 bases and 0 bases respectively, leaving an intervening sequence of 8 bases. CDR3 length: 13 amino acids, cysteine to phenylalanine. Only CDR3 DNA is held: 39 bases, read in frame from base 1. From a lookup of the germline V gene (reference sequence), CDR1 and CDR2 are SEHNR and FQNEAQ.